This T cell receptor (beta chain) emerged from a study of T cells in localized non-small cell lung cancer. Germline assignment: CDR1 SGHTA and CDR2 FQGNSA. The CDR3 extends over 12 amino acids. V was cut by 1 base and J by 4 bases, with 3 bases left in between. Data came from immunoSEQ multiplex PCR; TCRdb stores just in-frame clones and leaves some out. The sample includes about 77,000 clones, more than 70% of them seen just once. The chain links TRBV7-2 to TRBJ2-3; D gene unclear. Sequenced material: peripheral blood, taken before any cancer treatment. The TCR was taken from a woman aged 35-75 years with stage I squamous cell lung carcinoma. The CDR3 DNA reads as TGTGCCAGCAGCTTAGTCCCAGATACGCAGTATTTT. The encoded protein is CASSLVPDTQYF.